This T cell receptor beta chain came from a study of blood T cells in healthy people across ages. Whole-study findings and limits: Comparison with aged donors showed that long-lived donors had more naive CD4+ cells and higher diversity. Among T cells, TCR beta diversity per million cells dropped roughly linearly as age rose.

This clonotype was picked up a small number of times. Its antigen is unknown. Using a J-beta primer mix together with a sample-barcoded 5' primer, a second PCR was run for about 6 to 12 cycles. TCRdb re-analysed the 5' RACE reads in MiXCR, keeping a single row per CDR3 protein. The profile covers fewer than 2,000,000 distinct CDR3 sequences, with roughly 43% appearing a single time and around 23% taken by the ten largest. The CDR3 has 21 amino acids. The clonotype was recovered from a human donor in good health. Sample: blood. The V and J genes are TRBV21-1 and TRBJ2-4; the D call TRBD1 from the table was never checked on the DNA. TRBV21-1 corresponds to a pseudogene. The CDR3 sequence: CASSKVGDSRPPFLAKNIQYF. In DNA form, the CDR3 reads TGTGCCAGCAGCAAAGTTGGGGACTCGCGCCCCCCGTTTCTAGCCAAAAACATTCAGTACTTC.